Listed here are 10 T cell receptor beta chains from one sample, sequenced in a study of T-cell reconstitution after alpha-beta-depleted transplantation in children. Unique molecular identifiers were used in preparing the TCRbeta library. TCRdb reanalysed the PCR reads using MiXCR and keeps one entry per CDR3 protein. The table lists 450,000 to 550,000 distinct CDR3 sequences, about an eighth of them singletons. Source: PBMCs, mostly from graft donor cells, taken 180 days after TCRalphabeta/CD19-depleted stem cell transplant. These receptors all come from a female patient aged 2-10 years who had a stem cell transplant for aplastic anemia, so the T cells may come from the graft donor.

The chain uses TRBV10-3 and TRBJ2-1; 9 nucleotides match TRBD2. The CDR3 consists of 20 residues. Germline CDR1 is ENHRY and CDR2 is SYGVKD. J lost 7 bases, V lost 4 bases, and 23 bases had no gene match. The CDR3 here is CAISGPLLAGSSSALNEQFF. CDR3 in DNA: TGTGCCATCAGTGGCCCTCTACTAGCGGGTTCCTCCTCCGCCTTGAATGAGCAGTTCTTC.

About this clonotype: Just one base apart from a much larger clone, this may be a read error. The chain couples TRBV6-5 to TRBJ2-1, with 7 bases fitting TRBD1. CDR3 length equals 11 residues. V was clipped by 10 bases and J by 9 bases; unmatched bases: 6. Germline lookup yields CDR1 MNHEY and CDR2 SVGAGI. The CDR3 region has the DNA TGTGCCAACAGCTCAGGGGGTGAGCAGTTCTTC. It codes for CANSSGGEQFF.

This chain uses TRBV7-2 with TRBJ2-3; TRBD2 matches at 7 bases. CDR1 SGHTA and CDR2 FQGNSA come from the germline V gene. After removal of 1 base from V and 0 bases from J, the junction contained 4 bases not matched to a gene. This CDR3 spans 16 amino acids. The CDR3 sequence: CASSLVGRTSTDTQYF. For the CDR3, the DNA is TGTGCCAGCAGCTTAGTCGGGAGGACTAGCACAGATACGCAGTATTTT. Full variable domain (missing parts from reference TRBV7-2 and TRBJ2-3): GAGVSQSPSNKVTEKGKDVELRCDPISGHTALYWYRQSLGQGLEFLIYFQGNSAPDKSGLPSDRFSAERTGGSVSTLTIQRTQQEDSAVYLCASSLVGRTSTDTQYFGPGTRLTVL.

This clonotype occurred a few times. The V gene is TRBV28, the J gene TRBJ2-5; 8 nucleotides align to TRBD1. The CDR3 is made up of 15 amino acids. With 4 bases clipped from V and 0 bases from J, the junction kept 4 bases outside the gene matches. The germline CDR1 and CDR2 sequences are MDHEN and SYDVKM. DNA for the CDR3: TGTGCCAGCAGTTCCGGGACAGGATACCAAGAGACCCAGTACTTC. Amino acids: CASSSGTGYQETQYF. The variable domain in full, completed from reference TRBV28 and TRBJ2-5, reads DVKVTQSSRYLVKRTGEKVFLECVQDMDHENMFWYRQDPGLGLRLIYFSYDVKMKEKGDIPEGYSVSREKKERFSLILESASTNQTSMYLCASSSGTGYQETQYFGPGTRLLVL.

This rearrangement joins TRBV6-5 to TRBJ2-7; 13 bases are a match to TRBD2. J lost 7 bases, V lost 8 bases, and 5 bases had no gene match. This CDR3 region has 13 residues. Germline V gene data show CDR1 as MNHEY and CDR2 as SVGAGI. DNA for the CDR3: TGTGCCAGCGGACTAGCGGGAGATGAGGAGCAGTACTTC. This codes for CASGLAGDEEQYF.

This clonotype was detected a few times. The rearrangement links TRBV10-3 to TRBJ1-1; 8 positions agree with TRBD1. Unmatched junction bases numbered 6, after V lost 1 base and J lost 5 bases. The CDR3 runs 15 residues. CDR1 ENHRY and CDR2 SYGVKD come from the germline V gene. The CDR3 loop is CAISELDRVGTEAFF. In DNA, the CDR3 is TGTGCCATCAGTGAGTTGGACAGGGTCGGAACTGAAGCTTTCTTT.

This clonotype was seen a few times. The rearrangement links TRBV7-2 to TRBJ1-2; D gene ambiguous. This CDR3 comprises 15 residues. Trimming removed 5 bases at V and 2 bases at J, with 15 bases between. CDR1 is SGHTA and CDR2 is FQGNSA in the germline V gene. The CDR3 is CASSQRPASNYGYTF. Written as DNA, the CDR3 is TGTGCCAGCAGCCAGCGCCCCGCATCCAACTATGGCTACACCTTC.

In this sample, this clonotype turned up a few times. The chain couples TRBV7-2 to TRBJ2-5, with 9 positions matching TRBD1. CDR1 is SGHTA and CDR2 is FQGNSA in the germline V gene. The CDR3 is made up of 22 amino acids. Trimming at V came to 3 bases and at J to 5 bases, leaving 28 bases not matched to a gene. CDR3: CASSFSRTGTGTCWVVGETQYF. In DNA form, the CDR3 reads TGTGCCAGCAGCTTTTCCCGAACCGGGACAGGGACGTGTTGGGTTGTTGGGGAGACCCAGTACTTC.

This clonotype was counted between two and nine times. The chain carries TRBV20-1 and TRBJ2-5; D is uncertain. From germline, CDR1 is DFQATT and CDR2 SNEGSKA (reference sequence). V lost 7 bases, J lost 4 bases, and 10 bases lay in between. This CDR3 is 11 amino acids long. Written as DNA, the CDR3 is TGCAGTGTCCTCATTGGAGAGACCCAGTACTTC. Protein sequence: CSVLIGETQYF.

The table lists this clonotype with a few counts. This sequence joins TRBV6-1 and TRBJ2-7, with no clear D. Trimming cost V 2 bases and J 0 bases, with 11 bases left between them. Germline lookup yields CDR1 MNHNS and CDR2 SASEGT. CDR3 length equals 15 residues. CDR3 in amino acids: CASSEKGGSSYEQYF. CDR3 DNA sequence: TGTGCCAGCAGTGAAAAGGGCGGTAGCTCCTACGAGCAGTACTTC.